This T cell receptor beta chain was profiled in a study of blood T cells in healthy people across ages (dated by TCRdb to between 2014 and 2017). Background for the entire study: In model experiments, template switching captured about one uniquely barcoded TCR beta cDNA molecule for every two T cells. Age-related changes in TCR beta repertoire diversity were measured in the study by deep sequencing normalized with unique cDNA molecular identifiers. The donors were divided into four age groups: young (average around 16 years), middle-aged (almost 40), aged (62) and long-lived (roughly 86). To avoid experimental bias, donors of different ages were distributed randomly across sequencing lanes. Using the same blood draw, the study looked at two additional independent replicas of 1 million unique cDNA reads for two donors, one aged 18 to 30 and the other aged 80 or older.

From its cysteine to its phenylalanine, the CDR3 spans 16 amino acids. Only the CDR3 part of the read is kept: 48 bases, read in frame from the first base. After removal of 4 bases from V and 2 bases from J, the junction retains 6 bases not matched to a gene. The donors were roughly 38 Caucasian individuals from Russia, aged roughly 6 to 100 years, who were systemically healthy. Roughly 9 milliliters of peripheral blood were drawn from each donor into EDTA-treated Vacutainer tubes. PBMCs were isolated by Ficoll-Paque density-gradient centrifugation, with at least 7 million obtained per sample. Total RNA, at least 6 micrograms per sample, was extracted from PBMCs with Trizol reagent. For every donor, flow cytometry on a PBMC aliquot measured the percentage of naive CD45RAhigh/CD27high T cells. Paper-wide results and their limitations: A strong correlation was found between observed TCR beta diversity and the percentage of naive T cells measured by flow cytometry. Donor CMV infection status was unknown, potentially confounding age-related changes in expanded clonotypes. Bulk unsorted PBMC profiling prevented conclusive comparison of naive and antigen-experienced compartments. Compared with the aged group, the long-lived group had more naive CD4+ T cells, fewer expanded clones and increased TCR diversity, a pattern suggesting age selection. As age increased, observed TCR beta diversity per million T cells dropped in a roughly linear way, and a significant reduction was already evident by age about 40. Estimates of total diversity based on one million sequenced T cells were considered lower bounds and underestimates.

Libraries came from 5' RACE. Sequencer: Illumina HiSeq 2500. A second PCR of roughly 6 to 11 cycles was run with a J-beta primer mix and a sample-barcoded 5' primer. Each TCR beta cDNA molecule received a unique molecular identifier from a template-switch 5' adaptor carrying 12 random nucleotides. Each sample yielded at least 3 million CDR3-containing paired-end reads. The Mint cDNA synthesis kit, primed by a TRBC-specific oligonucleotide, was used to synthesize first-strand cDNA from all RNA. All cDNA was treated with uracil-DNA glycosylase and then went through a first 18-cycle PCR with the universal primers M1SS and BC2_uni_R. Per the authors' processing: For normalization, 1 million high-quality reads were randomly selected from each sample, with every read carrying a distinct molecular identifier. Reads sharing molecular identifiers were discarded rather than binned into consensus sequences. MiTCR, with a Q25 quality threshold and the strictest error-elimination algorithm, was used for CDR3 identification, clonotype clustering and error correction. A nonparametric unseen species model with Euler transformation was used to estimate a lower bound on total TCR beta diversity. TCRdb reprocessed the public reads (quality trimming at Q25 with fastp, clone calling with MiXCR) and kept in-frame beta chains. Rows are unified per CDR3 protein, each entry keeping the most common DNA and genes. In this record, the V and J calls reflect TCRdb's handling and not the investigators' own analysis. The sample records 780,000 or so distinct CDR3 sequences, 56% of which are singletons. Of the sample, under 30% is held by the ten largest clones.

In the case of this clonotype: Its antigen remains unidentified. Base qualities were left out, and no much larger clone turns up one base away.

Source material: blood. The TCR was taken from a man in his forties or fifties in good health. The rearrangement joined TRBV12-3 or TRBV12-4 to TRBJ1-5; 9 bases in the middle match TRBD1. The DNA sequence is TGTGCCAGCAGTTCCTCGGACAGGGGTGGCAATCAGCCCCAGCATTTT. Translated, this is CASSSSDRGGNQPQHF.